The 27 T cell receptor beta chains below were found in one sample sequenced in a study of Tregs in tolerant kidney transplant recipients. These receptors have no known antigen. Libraries were prepared by immunoSEQ multiplex PCR; TCRdb keeps only in-frame clonotypes and omits some of them. The sample carries just over 30,000 clones, 70% to 85% recorded once. Sequenced input: Tregs from blood cultured with allogeneic cells. These receptors were obtained from a human donor in good health.

The chain combines TRBV7-9 with TRBJ1-4, with D perhaps matching TRBD1 (5 bases). CDR1 SEHNR and CDR2 FQNEAQ come from the germline V gene (reference sequence). The CDR3 sequence is 15 residues long. V dropped 4 bases and J dropped 6 bases, with 15 bases sitting between them. The DNA for the CDR3 is TGTGCCAGCAGCTCCTGGTCGGGGCGACATGAAAAACTGTTTTTT. Protein product: CASSSWSGRHEKLFF.

The V gene is TRBV5-4, the J gene TRBJ1-2, with a possible D match to TRBD1 (6 bases). The CDR3 consists of 16 residues. CDR1 SGHNT and CDR2 YYREEE come from the germline V gene (reference sequence). Between the trimmed V and J ends, which lost 5 bases and 2 bases, there was a span of 19 bases. Here the CDR3 reads CASSPRGRSGNYGYTF. CDR3 sequence (DNA): TGTGCCAGCAGTCCGCGGGGGCGGAGTGGAAACTATGGCTACACCTTC.

The chain joins TRBV5-1 to TRBJ2-3; TRBD2 aligns across 7 bases. The CDR3 sequence is 15 residues long. The trim removed 1 base at V and 1 base at J, leaving 3 bases unmatched. Germline CDR1 SGHRS, CDR2 YFSETQ. CDR3 coding DNA: TGCGCCAGCAGCTTGAGGCTAGCGGGCACAGATACGCAGTATTTT. Translating gives CASSLRLAGTDTQYF.

CDR3 DNA: TGTGCCAGCAGCTTAGGGTGGACTAGCGGGAGGGGGGCGGCCAACGTCCTGACTTTC. As protein: CASSLGWTSGRGAANVLTF. The chain joins TRBV7-2 to TRBJ2-6; 15 bases match TRBD2. Germline loops: CDR1 SGHTA, CDR2 FQGNSA. This CDR3 is built from 19 residues. Trimming removed 1 base from V and 6 bases from J; junction bases left unmatched: 7.

There are a few counts of this clone. The chain couples TRBV5-1 to TRBJ1-5; no clear D gene. CDR3 length: 14 amino acids. Germline loops: CDR1 SGHRS, CDR2 YFSETQ. Trimming removed 4 bases from V and 2 bases from J, with 10 bases in between. This CDR3 is CASSVGGGNQPQHF. The CDR3 coding sequence is TGCGCCAGCAGCGTCGGAGGTGGCAATCAGCCCCAGCATTTT.

V is TRBV4-3 and J is TRBJ2-5; D is undetermined. The CDR3 sequence is 13 residues long. Trimming took 0 bases from V and 2 from J, leaving 4 bases between them. CDR1 and CDR2 (germline): LGHNA, YSLEER. CDR3: CASSQDLQETQYF. The CDR3 coding sequence is TGCGCCAGCAGCCAAGACCTACAAGAGACCCAGTACTTC.

The chain links TRBV4-1 to TRBJ1-2, with D perhaps TRBD1 (6 bases). This CDR3 is built from 15 residues. The germline V gene has CDR1 MGHRA and CDR2 YSYEKL. The ends were cut back, 2 bases at V and 4 bases at J, with 14 bases in the middle. The DNA of the CDR3 is TGCGCCAGCAGCCAACAAACAGGGTCCCCCTATGGCTACACCTTC. Translated: CASSQQTGSPYGYTF.

This clone was recorded a few times. The rearrangement uses TRBV7-3 and TRBJ2-1; D call uncertain. The CDR3 is 13 residues long. The V and J ends lost 5 bases and 3 bases respectively, with 8 bases between them. Germline V gives CDR1 SGHTA, CDR2 FQGTGA. The CDR3 sequence: CASSRNIYNEQFF. The CDR3 DNA reads as TGTGCCAGCAGCCGCAACATCTACAATGAGCAGTTCTTC. The full variable domain, with the rest looked up from reference TRBV7-3 and TRBJ2-1, is GAGVSQTPSNKVTEKGKYVELRCDPISGHTALYWYRQSLGQGPEFLIYFQGTGAADDSGLPNDRFFAVRPEGSVSTLKIQRTERGDSAVYLCASSRNIYNEQFFGPGTRLTVL.

The gene calls are TRBV28 and TRBJ1-2, with D perhaps matching TRBD1 (6 bases). Germline V gives CDR1 MDHEN, CDR2 SYDVKM. This CDR3 is built from 14 residues. V was clipped by 3 bases and J by 8 bases, with 16 bases between them. This CDR3 is CASSFDRTASGYTF. Written as DNA, the CDR3 is TGTGCCAGCAGTTTCGACAGGACGGCCTCCGGCTACACCTTC.

V usage is TRBV11-3 and J usage is TRBJ2-3; D may correspond to TRBD1 or TRBD2 (6 bases each). V lost 5 bases and J lost 4, with 22 bases in between. Germline V gene sequence: CDR1 SGHNT, CDR2 YENEEA. This CDR3 region has 17 residues. Here the CDR3 DNA reads TGTGCCAGCAGCCCGGAGGGGGGCGGACAGTCATCAGATACGCAGTATTTT. Translating gives CASSPEGGGQSSDTQYF.

This clone counts as medium-sized. The chain joins TRBV7-3 to TRBJ1-1, with a tentative D call TRBD1 (5 bases). This CDR3 has 13 amino acids. Germline V gene lookup returns CDR1 SGHTA and CDR2 FQGTGA. V lost 5 bases and J 7 bases, leaving 14 bases between the germline ends. The CDR3 loop is CASSRAGRGEAFF. The CDR3 DNA sequence: TGTGCCAGCAGCCGGGCCGGGAGGGGTGAAGCTTTCTTT.

This chain connects TRBV18 to TRBJ2-7; D unclear. V was trimmed by 2 bases and J by 6 bases, leaving 5 bases between them. This CDR3 region has 11 residues. Per the germline V gene, CDR1 is KGHSH and CDR2 is LQKENI. CDR3 in DNA: TGTGCCAGCTCACCAGGGGTCGAGCAGTACTTC. Protein: CASSPGVEQYF.

This clone was counted a single time. The chain joins TRBV5-1 to TRBJ1-4; 8 bases agree with TRBD1. The CDR3 consists of 15 residues. Germline CDR1 is SGHRS and CDR2 is YFSETQ. Trimming cost V 0 bases and J 8 bases; bases outside gene matches: 6. The CDR3 region has the DNA TGCGCCAGCAGCTTGGGGGGACAGGAGGGCGAAAAACTGTTTTTT. The encoded protein is CASSLGGQEGEKLFF.

The V and J genes are TRBV14 and TRBJ2-7; 7 positions match TRBD2. The ends lost 4 bases at V and 4 bases at J; junction bases unmatched: 10. The germline CDR1 and CDR2 sequences are SGHDN and FVKESK. CDR3 length: 15 amino acids. The CDR3, as DNA: TGTGCCAGCAGCCCGAGGAGGACTAGGAATTACGAGCAGTACTTC. It translates to CASSPRRTRNYEQYF.

The J gene is TRBJ2-4, the V gene TRBV7-2; D is unclear. Germline V CDR1 and CDR2: SGHTA, FQGNSA. V gave up 4 bases and J gave up 3 bases, with 13 bases separating them. The CDR3 spans 15 residues. CDR3 sequence reads: CASSSPPWGKNIQYF. The CDR3 region has the DNA TGTGCCAGCAGCTCCCCACCTTGGGGCAAAAACATTCAGTACTTC.

The chain uses TRBV7-2 and TRBJ1-1, with 7 bases fitting TRBD1. Per the germline V gene, CDR1 is SGHTA and CDR2 is FQGNSA. The CDR3 sequence is 14 residues long. The V and J ends lost 5 bases and 4 bases, in that order; junction bases with no gene match: 7. The CDR3 sequence: CASSLQGLITEAFF. CDR3 DNA: TGTGCCAGCAGCCTACAGGGGTTGATCACTGAAGCTTTCTTT. Based on the CDR3 plus reference TRBV7-2 and TRBJ1-1, the full variable domain is GAGVSQSPSNKVTEKGKDVELRCDPISGHTALYWYRQSLGQGLEFLIYFQGNSAPDKSGLPSDRFSAERTGGSVSTLTIQRTQQEDSAVYLCASSLQGLITEAFFGQGTRLTVV.

The table lists this clone with a count of one. The V call is TRBV20-1, the J call TRBJ2-7, with D uncertain. The CDR3 consists of 11 residues. Germline assignment: CDR1 DFQATT and CDR2 SNEGSKA (reference sequence). The V end was cut by 3 bases, the J end by 9 bases, with 12 bases between. In DNA form, the CDR3 reads TGCAGTGCTAGCGCCTCCGAGCGGCAGTACTTC. This gives the protein CSASASERQYF.

V and J are TRBV7-8 and TRBJ1-6; D remains unclear. This CDR3 comprises 13 residues. Trimming stripped 2 bases from V and 7 bases from J, with 6 bases between. Germline V gene lookup returns CDR1 SGHVS and CDR2 FQNEAQ. CDR3 region: CASSLWWNSPLHF. The CDR3 DNA follows: TGTGCCAGCAGCTTATGGTGGAATTCACCCCTCCACTTT.

The genes are TRBV18 and TRBJ2-7; perhaps TRBD2 as D (7 bases). The CDR3 has 14 residues. The germline V gene encodes CDR1 KGHSH and CDR2 LQKENI. Trimming cost V 3 bases and J 6 bases, with 15 bases left between them. CDR3 residues: CASSPSGGAGEQYF. CDR3 coding DNA: TGTGCCAGCTCACCGTCGGGGGGCGCGGGCGAGCAGTACTTC.

This clone showed up just once. CDR3 bases: TGTGCCAGCAGCTCCGTACGGGACGGTGGCTACACCTTC. It codes for CASSSVRDGGYTF. V is TRBV7-2 and J is TRBJ1-2; tentatively, D is TRBD1 (5 bases). Trimming took off 4 bases at V and 7 bases at J, with 13 bases between the two ends. The CDR3 spans 13 residues. Germline assignment: CDR1 SGHTA and CDR2 FQGNSA.

This clone is classed as medium-sized. The V gene is TRBV19, the J gene TRBJ1-5; D is ambiguous. Trimming pared 2 bases from V and 5 bases from J, leaving 4 bases between. The CDR3 has 12 amino acids. Per the germline V gene, CDR1 is LNHDA and CDR2 is SQIVND (reference sequence). The CDR3 bases are TGTGCCAGTAGTATAATGGATCAGCCCCAGCATTTT. Residues: CASSIMDQPQHF.

The V and J genes are TRBV9 and TRBJ1-2; D perhaps matches TRBD1 (5 bases). The V end was cut by 0 bases, the J end by 2 bases, with 11 bases between. The CDR3 extends over 15 amino acids. CDR1 is SGDLS, CDR2 YYNGEE, per germline. Written as DNA, the CDR3 is TGTGCCAGCAGCGTAGGGGGGGTTGCGAACTATGGCTACACCTTC. Translating gives CASSVGGVANYGYTF.

This sequence joins TRBV27 and TRBJ2-6; D uncertain. Germline V gene data show CDR1 as MNHEY and CDR2 as SMNVEV (reference sequence). With 3 bases removed from V and 0 bases from J, the gap between germline ends came to 6 bases. The CDR3 spans 15 residues. In nucleotides, the CDR3 is TGTGCCAGCAGTTTCATGGTCTCTGGGGCCAACGTCCTGACTTTC. As protein: CASSFMVSGANVLTF.

This sequence joins TRBV7-3 and TRBJ2-6, with 7 nucleotides matching TRBD1. V shed 4 bases and J 4 bases; nucleotides not matched to a gene: 4. This CDR3 comprises 15 residues. Germline CDR1 SGHTA, CDR2 FQGTGA. CDR3: CASSSGQLGANVLTF. The CDR3 bases are TGTGCCAGCAGCTCGGGACAGCTGGGGGCCAACGTCCTGACTTTC.

The chain employs TRBV4-2 and TRBJ1-5, with D possibly being TRBD1 (5 bases). V lost 1 base to trimming and J lost 7 bases, with 14 bases between them. Germline CDR1 LGHNA, CDR2 YNFKEQ. CDR3 length: 15 residues. The chain's CDR3 is CASSQVRGSPQPQHF. CDR3 sequence (DNA): TGTGCCAGCAGCCAAGTAAGGGGCAGCCCACAGCCCCAGCATTTT.

The rearrangement links TRBV27 to TRBJ2-5; TRBD1 matches at 12 bases. Trimming took 2 bases from V and 5 from J; bases not matched to a gene: 0. The CDR3 extends over 14 amino acids. Germline CDR1 MNHEY, CDR2 SMNVEV (reference sequence). The CDR3 sequence is CASSLGTGGETQYF. Written as DNA, the CDR3 is TGTGCCAGCAGTTTAGGGACAGGGGGCGAGACCCAGTACTTC.

V gene TRBV7-9 combines with J gene TRBJ2-3; D gene unclear. The V end was cut by 5 bases, the J end by 2 bases, with 11 bases between. The CDR3 length is 14 residues. Germline V CDR1 and CDR2: SEHNR, FQNEAQ (reference sequence). The CDR3 DNA reads as TGTGCCAGCAGCCTTTCCCTAGTCACAGATACGCAGTATTTT. Residues: CASSLSLVTDTQYF.